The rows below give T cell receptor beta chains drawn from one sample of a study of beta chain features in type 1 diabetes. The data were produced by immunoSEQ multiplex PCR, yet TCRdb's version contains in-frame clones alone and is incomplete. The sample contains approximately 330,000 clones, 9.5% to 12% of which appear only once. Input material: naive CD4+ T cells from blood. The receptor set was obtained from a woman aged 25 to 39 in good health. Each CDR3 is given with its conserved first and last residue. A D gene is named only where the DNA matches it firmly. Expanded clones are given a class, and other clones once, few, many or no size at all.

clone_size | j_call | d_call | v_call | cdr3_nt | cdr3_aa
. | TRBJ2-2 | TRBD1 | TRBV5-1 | TGCGCCAGCAGCTCGGGACAGCAATATACCGGGGAGCTGTTTTTT | CASSSGQQYTGELFF
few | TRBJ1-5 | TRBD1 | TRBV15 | TGTGCCACCAGCAGAGGAGACAGGGGCGATCAGCCCCAGCATTTT | CATSRGDRGDQPQHF
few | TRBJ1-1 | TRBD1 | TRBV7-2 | TGTGCCAGCAGCCTCCAGGGGGCAGGGTCGGACACTGAAGCTTTCTTT | CASSLQGAGSDTEAFF
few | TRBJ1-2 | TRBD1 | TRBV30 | TGTGCCTGGAGTGTAAACAGGGGGGCAGGAGGCTACACCTTC | CAWSVNRGAGGYTF
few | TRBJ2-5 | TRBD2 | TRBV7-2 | TGTGCCAGCAGCCAAGATCGCGGCGGGAGGACCCAGTACTTC | CASSQDRGGRTQYF
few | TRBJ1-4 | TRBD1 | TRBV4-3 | TGCGCCAGCAGCCAAGGCCAGGGGGGATCTAATGAAAAACTGTTTTTT | CASSQGQGGSNEKLFF
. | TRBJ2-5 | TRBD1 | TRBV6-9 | TGTGCCAGCAACAGGACAGGCCAAGAGACCCAGTACTTC | CASNRTGQETQYF
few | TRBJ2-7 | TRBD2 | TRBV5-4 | TGTGCCAGCAGCTTGGCCGGCGGGAGAAACTCCTACGAGCAGTACTTC | CASSLAGGRNSYEQYF
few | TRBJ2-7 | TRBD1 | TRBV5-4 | TGTGCCAGCAGCCCCTCCGGGACAGGGGGGTACGAGCAGTACTTC | CASSPSGTGGYEQYF
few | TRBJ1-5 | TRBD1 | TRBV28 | TGTGCCAGCACGAGACAGGGGCTGAGGAGCAATCAGCCCCAGCATTTT | CASTRQGLRSNQPQHF
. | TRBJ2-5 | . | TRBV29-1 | TGCAGCGTTGAGGGCCGGGGGAGTAGGGAGACCCAGTACTTC | CSVEGRGSRETQYF
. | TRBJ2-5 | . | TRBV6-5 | TGTGCCAGCAGTCGGAGAAGTCAAGAGACCCAGTACTTC | CASSRRSQETQYF
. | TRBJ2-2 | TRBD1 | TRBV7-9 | TGTGCCAGCACCCGGACAGGGGGAGCCGGGGAGCTGTTTTTT | CASTRTGGAGELFF
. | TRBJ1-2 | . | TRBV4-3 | TGCGCCAGCAGCCAAGATTGGGTAGGGGGGGACTATGGCTACACCTTC | CASSQDWVGGDYGYTF
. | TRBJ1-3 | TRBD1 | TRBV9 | TGTGCCAGCAGCGTTTACCCAGGACAGGAGGGAAACACCATATATTTT | CASSVYPGQEGNTIYF
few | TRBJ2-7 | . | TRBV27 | TGTGCCAGCAGTTTGCGCAGGACTTCCTACGAGCAGTACTTC | CASSLRRTSYEQYF
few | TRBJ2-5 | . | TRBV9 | TGTGCCAGCAGCGTTGACAGAGAGACCCAGTACTTC | CASSVDRETQYF
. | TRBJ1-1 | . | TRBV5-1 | TGCGCCAGCAGCTCAAGGGAGGGGATGAACACTGAAGCTTTCTTT | CASSSREGMNTEAFF
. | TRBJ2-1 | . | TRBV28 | TGTGCCAGCAGTCTCCCGGGACTCGAGCAGTTCTTC | CASSLPGLEQFF
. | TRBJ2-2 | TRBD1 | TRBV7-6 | TGTGCCAGCAGCCGACAGGGTAGTAACACCGGGGAGCTGTTTTTT | CASSRQGSNTGELFF
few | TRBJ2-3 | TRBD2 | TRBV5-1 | TGCGCCAGCAGCCCCGGGACTAGCGGGAGCACAGATACGCAGTATTTT | CASSPGTSGSTDTQYF
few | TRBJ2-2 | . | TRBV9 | TGTGCCAGCAGCGTGGGGCTCACGAACACCGGGGAGCTGTTTTTT | CASSVGLTNTGELFF
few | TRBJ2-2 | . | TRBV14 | TGTGCCAGCAGCCAAGTTCAAGACCCCGGGTCCGGGGAGCTGTTTTTT | CASSQVQDPGSGELFF
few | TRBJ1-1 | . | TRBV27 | TGTGCCAGCAGTTTATCGTCGTGGAGGCCCACTGAAGCTTTCTTT | CASSLSSWRPTEAFF